A single sample gave rise to the 32 T cell receptor beta chains below, sequenced in a study of cytomegalovirus exposure and HLA in healthy donors. 13 Jbeta primers and 60 Vbeta primers were used for the PCR. This table comes from immunoSEQ multiplex PCR, and its TCRdb copy is limited to in-frame clones, with some not included. The profile shows some 170,000 clones, roughly 76% of them singletons. Sample: PBMCs. These receptors came from a woman under 30 in good health and CMV-seropositive.

The chain is built from TRBV19 and TRBJ1-5, with 8 bases lining up with TRBD1. Germline V gene data show CDR1 as LNHDA and CDR2 as SQIVND (reference sequence). Unmatched junction bases numbered 2, after V lost 5 bases and J lost 2 bases. The CDR3 runs 14 residues. The CDR3 here is CASSPTGGNQPQHF. CDR3 in DNA: TGTGCCAGTAGTCCGACAGGGGGCAATCAGCCCCAGCATTTT.

CDR3 bases: TGTGCCAGTAGCACATGGGGGGGGTCTAACGGGGAGCTGTTTTTT. It yields the protein CASSTWGGSNGELFF. The chain employs TRBV19 and TRBJ2-2, with TRBD2 matching 7 bases. With V trimmed by 6 bases and J by 7 bases, 11 bases remained unmatched. CDR3 size: 15 residues. Germline V gene data show CDR1 as LNHDA and CDR2 as SQIVND (reference sequence). The variable domain in full, with the rest retrieved from reference TRBV19 and TRBJ2-2, is DGGITQSPKYLFRKEGQNVTLSCEQNLNHDAMYWYRQDPGQGLRLIYYSQIVNDFQKGDIAEGYSVSREKKESFPLTVTSAQKNPTAFYLCASSTWGGSNGELFFGEGSRLTVL.

V gene TRBV11-3 combines with J gene TRBJ2-3, with 9 nucleotides matching TRBD2. Germline CDR1 and CDR2: SGHNT and YENEEA. V lost 4 bases, J lost 6 bases, and 11 bases stayed unmatched. This CDR3 spans 16 amino acids. CDR3 amino acids: CASSSRRRGGNDTQYF. CDR3 sequence (DNA): TGTGCCAGCAGCTCCCGCCGGCGGGGGGGCAATGATACGCAGTATTTT.

The chain uses TRBV19 and TRBJ2-2; no firm D call. This CDR3 comprises 12 residues. The V gene lost 3 bases and the J gene lost 9 bases, with 8 bases spanning the gap. Germline V lookup: CDR1 LNHDA, CDR2 SQIVND (reference sequence). The CDR3 nucleotides read TGTGCCAGTAGTATTGGTAGTCGGGAGCTGTTTTTT. It codes for CASSIGSRELFF.

A single count supports this clone. This chain links TRBV7-3 with TRBJ2-2, with TRBD2 matching over 15 bases. Germline CDR1 reads SGHTA; CDR2 reads FQGTGA. This CDR3 has 19 residues. V was pared by 2 bases and J by 3 bases, with 7 bases of the junction left unmatched. CDR3 DNA: TGTGCCAGCAGCTTATATGGGACTAGCGGGGGGTCGGACACCGGGGAGCTGTTTTTT. Protein: CASSLYGTSGGSDTGELFF.

The chain links TRBV6-6 to TRBJ1-2, with D perhaps matching TRBD1 (6 bases). This CDR3 is 14 amino acids long. The V end was cut by 5 bases, the J end by 2 bases, with 12 bases between. The germline V gene has CDR1 MNHNY and CDR2 SVGAGI (reference sequence). CDR3 region: CASSIRTDNYGYTF. CDR3 DNA sequence: TGTGCCAGCAGTATAAGGACAGACAACTATGGCTACACCTTC.

The rearrangement joins TRBV5-8 to TRBJ2-3; D gene unclear. The V end was cut by 7 bases, the J end by 2 bases, with 8 bases between. This CDR3 region has 12 residues. The germline V gene encodes CDR1 SGHTS and CDR2 YDEGEE. The CDR3: CASFKYTDTQYF. In DNA, the CDR3 is TGTGCCAGCTTTAAATACACAGATACGCAGTATTTT.

V gene TRBV7-9 combines with J gene TRBJ2-5; 9 nucleotides match TRBD2. V lost 0 bases and J lost 3; bases outside the gene matches: 5. The germline V gene encodes CDR1 SEHNR and CDR2 FQNEAQ (reference sequence). The CDR3 runs 16 residues. The chain's CDR3 is CASSLAAGGPEETQYF. As DNA, the CDR3 is TGTGCCAGCAGCTTAGCGGCGGGGGGGCCTGAAGAGACCCAGTACTTC.

This rearrangement joins TRBV9 to TRBJ2-3, with 10 positions matching TRBD2. This CDR3 has 16 residues. J gave up 6 bases and V 3 bases, and 10 bases lay outside the gene matches. Germline lookup yields CDR1 SGDLS and CDR2 YYNGEE. CDR3 DNA: TGTGCCAGCAGCGATGAGCGGGGGGGCTCTCCCGATACGCAGTATTTT. This gives the protein CASSDERGGSPDTQYF.

CDR3 in DNA: TGTGCCAGCAGCGTAGGAGGGAGGGCCTACGAGCAGTACTTC. Translation: CASSVGGRAYEQYF. The chain is built from TRBV9 and TRBJ2-7; 7 bases align to TRBD2. The V gene end was trimmed by 0 bases and the J gene end by 2 bases; junction bases not matched to a gene: 2. This CDR3 is built from 14 residues. CDR1 SGDLS and CDR2 YYNGEE come from the germline V gene.

This sequence joins TRBV5-1 and TRBJ1-4; TRBD1 agrees at 8 bases. There are 17 residues in the CDR3. CDR1 is SGHRS, CDR2 YFSETQ, per germline. The V gene end was trimmed by 5 bases and the J gene end by 0 bases; junction bases not matched to a gene: 9. CDR3 amino acids: CASRYGQGYTTNEKLFF. CDR3 coding DNA: TGCGCCAGCAGATACGGACAGGGCTATACAACTAATGAAAAACTGTTTTTT.

CDR3 sequence reads: CASSQDVEAIPYGYTF. The CDR3 DNA is TGCGCCAGCAGCCAAGATGTGGAGGCCATCCCCTATGGCTACACCTTC. The chain recombines TRBV4-1 with TRBJ1-2; D uncertain. The CDR3 covers 16 residues. Trimming took 0 bases from V and 4 from J, leaving 15 bases between them. CDR1 is MGHRA, CDR2 YSYEKL, per germline.

This clone was seen a single time. The chain uses TRBV9 and TRBJ1-2, with D possibly TRBD1 on 5 matching bases. CDR3 size: 14 residues. Trimming removed 1 base at V and 2 bases at J, with 9 bases between. Germline CDR1 reads SGDLS; CDR2 reads YYNGEE. The CDR3 DNA reads TGTGCCAGCAGCGTAACCACAGGAAACTATGGCTACACCTTC. Its protein product is CASSVTTGNYGYTF.

The chain recombines TRBV18 with TRBJ2-5; tentatively, D is TRBD2 (5 bases). The CDR3 has 18 residues. From germline, CDR1 is KGHSH and CDR2 LQKENI. Deletions cut 6 bases from V and 3 bases from J, with 26 bases between. CDR3 amino acids: CASSLGLDQKLSKETQYF. The CDR3 nucleotides read TGTGCCAGCTCGCTCGGACTGGACCAGAAATTGTCTAAAGAGACCCAGTACTTC.

V usage is TRBV5-4 and J usage is TRBJ2-6; D perhaps matches TRBD2 (5 bases). Trimming cost V 0 bases and J 2 bases, with 9 bases left between them. Germline loops: CDR1 SGHNT, CDR2 YYREEE (reference sequence). The CDR3 is 16 amino acids. The CDR3: CASSLARGAGANVLTF. As DNA, the CDR3 is TGTGCCAGCAGCTTGGCCCGGGGAGCTGGGGCCAACGTCCTGACTTTC.

V is TRBV18 and J is TRBJ1-2, with 10 nucleotides matching TRBD1. The CDR3 totals 13 residues. V shed 7 bases, J shed 8 bases, and the junction held 7 bases outside the gene matches. CDR1 is KGHSH and CDR2 is LQKENI in the germline V gene. The CDR3 protein is CASFRDRGNGYTF. The DNA of the CDR3 is TGTGCCAGCTTCCGGGACAGGGGCAACGGCTACACCTTC.

CDR3 in DNA: TGTGCCAGCAGTTACTCAGGGGGGGCAAGCTCCTACGAGCAGTACTTC. Translated: CASSYSGGASSYEQYF. The genes are TRBV6-6 and TRBJ2-7, with TRBD2 as a possible D gene (7 bases). The CDR3 totals 16 residues. Germline V gene data show CDR1 as MNHNY and CDR2 as SVGAGI (reference sequence). Trimming pared 0 bases from V and 0 bases from J, leaving 12 bases between.

This clone has only a few counts. V and J are TRBV5-8 and TRBJ1-3; 8 bases match TRBD1. With 2 bases clipped from V and 2 bases from J, the junction kept 9 bases outside the gene matches. CDR1 is SGHTS and CDR2 is YDEGEE in the germline V gene. The CDR3 runs to 17 residues. The CDR3 protein is CASSFLRGRLPGNTIYF. CDR3 DNA sequence: TGTGCCAGCAGCTTTCTCAGGGGGCGCTTGCCTGGAAACACCATATATTTT.

The J gene is TRBJ2-5, the V gene TRBV7-2; no reliable D call. The V gene lost 5 bases and the J gene lost 10 bases, with 11 bases spanning the gap. The CDR3 extends over 11 amino acids. Germline CDR1 SGHTA, CDR2 FQGNSA. CDR3 sequence reads: CASSLRQDQYF. CDR3 coding DNA: TGTGCCAGCAGCCTCCGACAAGACCAGTACTTC.

This chain joins TRBV5-1 and TRBJ2-1; 11 bases map to TRBD2. Germline loops: CDR1 SGHRS, CDR2 YFSETQ. The V gene end was trimmed by 2 bases and the J gene end by 9 bases; junction bases not matched to a gene: 10. The CDR3 has 16 residues. Here the CDR3 reads CASSLYSGGVEGEQFF. The CDR3 DNA is TGCGCCAGCAGCTTATATAGCGGGGGGGTAGAAGGTGAGCAGTTCTTC. The full variable domain, in which reference TRBV5-1 and TRBJ2-1 provide the parts outside the CDR3, is KAGVTQTPRYLIKTRGQQVTLSCSPISGHRSVSWYQQTPGQGLQFLFEYFSETQRNKGNFPGRFSGRQFSNSRSEMNVSTLELGDSALYLCASSLYSGGVEGEQFFGPGTRLTVL.

The V and J genes are TRBV15 and TRBJ1-2; D not certain. V gave up 0 bases and J gave up 2 bases, with 7 bases separating them. The CDR3 contains 14 residues. The germline CDR1 and CDR2 sequences are LNHNV and YYDKDF (reference sequence). CDR3 residues: CATSRDSGNYGYTF. Written as DNA, the CDR3 is TGTGCCACCAGCAGAGATTCGGGGAACTATGGCTACACCTTC.

V gene TRBV15 combines with J gene TRBJ1-2, with TRBD1 as a possible D gene (5 bases). Germline CDR1 LNHNV, CDR2 YYDKDF (reference sequence). Trimming cost V 5 bases and J 4 bases, with 14 bases left between them. The CDR3 extends over 14 amino acids. CDR3 protein: CATSPLTDFYGYTF. Here the CDR3 DNA reads TGTGCCACCAGCCCATTGACAGACTTCTATGGCTACACCTTC.

The J gene is TRBJ2-7, the V gene TRBV7-3; possible D gene TRBD1, 6 bases. CDR3 size: 14 residues. The ends were cut back, 5 bases at V and 3 bases at J, with 14 bases in the middle. Germline-derived CDR1 and CDR2 are SGHTA and FQGTGA. The CDR3 DNA sequence: TGTGCCAGCAGCCCCATGCAGGGGAGCTACGAGCAGTACTTC. Translating it yields CASSPMQGSYEQYF.

The rearrangement links TRBV27 to TRBJ2-3; no firm D call. The length of the CDR3 is 14 residues. Germline CDR1 reads MNHEY; CDR2 reads SMNVEV (reference sequence). V was shortened by 3 bases and J by 4 bases, with 11 bases between the two germline ends. The CDR3 DNA reads as TGTGCCAGCAGTTTTAGTGTCGCCGCAGATACGCAGTATTTT. Translating gives CASSFSVAADTQYF.

The chain is built from TRBV2 and TRBJ2-7; perhaps TRBD2 as D (6 bases). V dropped 8 bases and J dropped 2 bases, with 16 bases sitting between them. The CDR3 is 14 residues long. Germline assignment: CDR1 SNHLY and CDR2 FYNNEI. CDR3 protein: CASSLGGATYEQYF. Written as DNA, the CDR3 is TGTGCCAGCTCTCTAGGAGGGGCCACCTACGAGCAGTACTTC.

The chain carries TRBV7-9 and TRBJ2-1, with 9 bases lining up with TRBD1. Germline CDR1 is SEHNR and CDR2 is FQNEAQ (reference sequence). This CDR3 has 16 amino acids. J lost 3 bases, V lost 5 bases, and 8 bases had no gene match. The CDR3 region has the DNA TGTGCCAGCAGCCTAGTATGGACAGGGGTCTACAATGAGCAGTTCTTC. Translating gives CASSLVWTGVYNEQFF.

The chain couples TRBV5-6 to TRBJ1-2; perhaps TRBD1 as D (6 bases). Trimming left V 3 bases short and J 4 bases short, with 19 bases between. Germline CDR1 reads SGHDT; CDR2 reads YYEEEE. The CDR3 is made up of 16 amino acids. The DNA of the CDR3 is TGTGCCAGCAGCTGGGAACAGGGTATCCCTTCCTATGGCTACACCTTC. It specifies CASSWEQGIPSYGYTF.

The chain links TRBV2 to TRBJ1-6; 9 bases agree with TRBD1. The CDR3 runs to 15 residues. V dropped 5 bases and J dropped 11; count of bases not matched to a gene: 10. Germline CDR1 SNHLY, CDR2 FYNNEI. In DNA, the CDR3 is TGTGCCAGCAGTCGCCGGGACAGGGCCCTTCCACCCCTCCACTTT. Translation gives CASSRRDRALPPLHF.

The chain couples TRBV29-1 to TRBJ1-1; D unclear. Trimming cost V 2 bases and J 2 bases, with 9 bases left between them. CDR1 and CDR2 from the germline V gene are SQVTM and ANQGSEA. This CDR3 has 13 residues. The CDR3 spells CSVETAVNTEAFF. The CDR3 nucleotides are TGCAGCGTTGAAACAGCAGTCAACACTGAAGCTTTCTTT. The complete variable domain, with remaining parts taken from reference TRBV29-1 and TRBJ1-1, reads SAVISQKPSRDICQRGTSLTIQCQVDSQVTMMFWYRQQPGQSLTLIATANQGSEATYESGFVIDKFPISRPNLTFSTLTVSNMSPEDSSIYLCSVETAVNTEAFFGQGTRLTVV.

The rearrangement uses TRBV30 and TRBJ2-3; 9 positions agree with TRBD1. Germline V lookup: CDR1 GTSNPN, CDR2 SVGIG (reference sequence). Trimming cost V 4 bases and J 1 base; bases outside gene matches: 3. The CDR3 consists of 14 residues. As DNA, the CDR3 is TGTGCCTGGACCAGGACAGGGGGCACAGATACGCAGTATTTT. Amino acids: CAWTRTGGTDTQYF.

The CDR3 DNA sequence: TGTGCCAGCTCACCACGGGGGGGGCAGGCGCTCTCTGGGGCCAACGTCCTGACTTTC. As protein: CASSPRGGQALSGANVLTF. The V gene is TRBV18, the J gene TRBJ2-6, with a tentative D call TRBD2 (7 bases). The CDR3 is 19 amino acids. With 1 base removed from V and 0 bases from J, the gap between germline ends came to 16 bases. The germline V gene has CDR1 KGHSH and CDR2 LQKENI.

V usage is TRBV6-1 and J usage is TRBJ2-1, with TRBD1 identical over 9 bases. The CDR3 length is 14 residues. J lost 10 bases, V lost 6 bases, and 10 bases had no gene match. Looked up from germline, CDR1 is MNHNS and CDR2 is SASEGT. The CDR3 bases are TGTGCCAGCAGAACCGGGACAGGGTTGAGGGAGCAGTTCTTC. Its translation: CASRTGTGLREQFF.